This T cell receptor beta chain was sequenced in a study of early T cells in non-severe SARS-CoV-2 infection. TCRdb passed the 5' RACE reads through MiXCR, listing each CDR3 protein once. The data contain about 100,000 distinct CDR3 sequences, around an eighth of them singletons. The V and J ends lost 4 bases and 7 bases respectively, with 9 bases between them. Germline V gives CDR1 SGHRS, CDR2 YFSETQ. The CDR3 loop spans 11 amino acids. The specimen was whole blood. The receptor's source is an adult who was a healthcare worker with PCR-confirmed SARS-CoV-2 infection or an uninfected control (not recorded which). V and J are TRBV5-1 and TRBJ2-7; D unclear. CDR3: CASSAAIEQYF. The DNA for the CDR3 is TGCGCCAGCAGCGCGGCCATTGAGCAGTACTTC.